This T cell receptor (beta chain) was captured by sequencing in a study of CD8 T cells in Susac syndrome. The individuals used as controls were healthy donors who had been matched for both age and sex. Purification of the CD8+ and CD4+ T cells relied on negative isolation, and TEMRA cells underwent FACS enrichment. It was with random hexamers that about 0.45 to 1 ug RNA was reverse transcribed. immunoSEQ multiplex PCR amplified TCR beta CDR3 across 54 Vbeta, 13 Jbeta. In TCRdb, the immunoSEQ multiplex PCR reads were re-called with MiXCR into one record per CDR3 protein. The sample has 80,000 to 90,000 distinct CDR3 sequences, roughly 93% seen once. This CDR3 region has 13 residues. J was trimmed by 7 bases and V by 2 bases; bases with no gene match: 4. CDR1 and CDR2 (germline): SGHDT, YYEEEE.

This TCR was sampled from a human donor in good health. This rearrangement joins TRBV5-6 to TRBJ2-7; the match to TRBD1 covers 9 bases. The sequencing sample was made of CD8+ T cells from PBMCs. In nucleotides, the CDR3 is TGTGCCAGCAGCTTCTGGACAGGGGCTGAGCAGTACTTC. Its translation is CASSFWTGAEQYF.